The 14 T cell receptor beta chains below come from one sample, sequenced in a study of human thymus T cells. Sequencing was performed with immunoSEQ multiplex PCR; in TCRdb, only in-frame clones are kept and a portion is missing. The sample holds about 78,000 clones, 95% to 98% seen once. Obtained as resections during corrective heart surgery, the thymus tissue was then studied. The sequencing sample was made of thymus tissue. These receptors all stem from a boy less than two years old with a congenital heart defect but otherwise immunologically healthy.

The chain uses TRBV11-2 and TRBJ2-3, with D perhaps being TRBD1 or TRBD2 (6 bases each). Trimming shortened V by 4 bases and J by 2 bases, and 13 bases separated the two germline ends. The CDR3 covers 15 residues. Germline CDR1 SGHAT, CDR2 FQNNGV. CDR3 loop: CASSSTGAPTDTQYF. CDR3 DNA: TGTGCCAGCAGCTCTACGGGGGCCCCCACAGATACGCAGTATTTT.

The table lists this clone with a few counts. The J gene is TRBJ1-2, the V gene TRBV6-1, with D maybe TRBD1 (5 bases). The V end was cut by 7 bases, the J end by 8 bases, with 11 bases between. Germline CDR1 and CDR2: MNHNS and SASEGT. This CDR3 comprises 11 residues. DNA for the CDR3: TGTGCCAGCACCAGACAGCGGGGCTACACCTTC. This translates into CASTRQRGYTF.

The CDR3 DNA reads as TGTGCCATCAGTGAGTCGCCCCAGCGGGGAATATACAATGAGCAGTTCTTC. This codes for CAISESPQRGIYNEQFF. The V call is TRBV10-3, the J call TRBJ2-1; the match to TRBD2 covers 7 bases. Germline lookup yields CDR1 ENHRY and CDR2 SYGVKD. The CDR3 extends over 17 amino acids. Germline trimming cut 0 bases from V and 4 bases from J; bases unmatched to any gene: 9.

On this clone itself: Mismatch with germline at one junction end may stem from a read error. The gene calls are TRBV7-9 and TRBJ2-7; either TRBD1 or TRBD2 may supply D (5 bases each). CDR1 is SEHNR, CDR2 FQNEAQ, per germline (reference sequence). The CDR3 contains 14 residues. CDR3 region: CASSRGTDYYAQYF. In DNA, the CDR3 is TGTGCCAGCAGCCGAGGGACGGATTACTACGCGCAGTACTTC.

This clone was seen once. This CDR3 reads CASSVSRDRVSSEQFF. The CDR3 DNA is TGTGCCAGCAGCGTCAGCCGGGACAGGGTATCAAGTGAGCAGTTCTTC. This chain links TRBV9 with TRBJ2-1; 9 nucleotides align to TRBD1. The CDR3 spans 16 residues. Germline V lookup: CDR1 SGDLS, CDR2 YYNGEE. V shed 2 bases, J shed 9 bases, and the junction held 12 bases outside the gene matches.

V usage is TRBV7-4 and J usage is TRBJ2-5; 7 positions match TRBD1. Losses at the gene ends were 0 bases for V and 5 bases for J; bases not matched to a gene: 18. Germline-derived CDR1 and CDR2 are SGHVT and SQSDAQ. CDR3 length: 19 residues. CDR3 loop: CASSLAQIHHQGVGETQYF. The DNA for the CDR3 is TGTGCCAGCAGCTTAGCGCAGATCCACCACCAGGGGGTCGGGGAGACCCAGTACTTC.

The V gene is TRBV6-4, the J gene TRBJ1-5, with a weak D call TRBD1 (6 bases). V was cut by 5 bases and J by 2 bases, with 10 bases left in between. Germline V lookup: CDR1 MRHNA, CDR2 SNTAGT. The CDR3 has 14 amino acids. CDR3: CASSRSGGNQPQHF. CDR3 sequence (DNA): TGTGCCAGCAGTCGATCAGGGGGCAATCAGCCCCAGCATTTT.

The rearrangement uses TRBV10-3 and TRBJ2-3, with TRBD1 identical over 7 bases. The CDR3 consists of 16 residues. Looked up from germline, CDR1 is ENHRY and CDR2 is SYGVKD. The junction had 15 bases not matched to a gene; V was cut back by 6 bases and J by 6 bases. CDR3 region: CAISALPGQVGDTQYF. CDR3 nucleotides: TGTGCCATCAGCGCGCTTCCTGGACAGGTGGGGGATACGCAGTATTTT.

In its sample, this clone was seen a few times. The chain is built from TRBV11-2 and TRBJ1-2; the D is unclear. V was pared by 0 bases and J by 1 base, with 24 bases between. This CDR3 is built from 20 residues. The germline CDR1 and CDR2 sequences are SGHAT and FQNNGV. CDR3 DNA sequence: TGTGCCAGCAGCTTAGAGTCGCGGGCCCAGCTTCAGCTCCTTAACTATGGCTACACCTTC. Its translation: CASSLESRAQLQLLNYGYTF.

V is TRBV11-2 and J is TRBJ2-7; D uncertain. Germline V gene data show CDR1 as SGHAT and CDR2 as FQNNGV. The CDR3 length is 15 residues. Deletions cut 4 bases from V and 4 bases from J, with 17 bases between. CDR3 in amino acids: CASSYRGGKPYEQYF. The CDR3 nucleotides are TGTGCCAGCAGCTACCGAGGTGGGAAGCCTTACGAGCAGTACTTC.

V gene TRBV15 combines with J gene TRBJ2-7; D is perhaps TRBD1 or TRBD2 (6 bases each). Germline V gene sequence: CDR1 LNHNV, CDR2 YYDKDF (reference sequence). Between the trimmed V and J ends, which lost 0 bases and 3 bases, there was a span of 24 bases. The CDR3 has 19 residues. The CDR3 bases are TGTGCCACCAGCAGAGATGGGGATTCGGTGGCGGGGACACACTACGAGCAGTACTTC. This encodes CATSRDGDSVAGTHYEQYF.

This chain joins TRBV7-9 and TRBJ1-5; D is perhaps TRBD1 (5 bases). The CDR3 has 18 amino acids. CDR1 SEHNR and CDR2 FQNEAQ come from the germline V gene (reference sequence). Trimming took 5 bases from V and 0 from J, leaving 20 bases between them. As DNA, the CDR3 is TGTGCCAGCAGCGCTCCCAGGTCAGGGCCTCATAGCAATCAGCCCCAGCATTTT. Translated: CASSAPRSGPHSNQPQHF.

The CDR3 is CASSQKGDRYLTYEQYF. CDR3 sequence (DNA): TGCGCCAGCAGTCAAAAAGGGGACAGATATCTGACCTACGAGCAGTACTTC. V usage is TRBV23-1 and J usage is TRBJ2-7; 7 nucleotides match TRBD1. TRBV23-1 is an open reading frame whose function is uncertain. The J segment lost 2 bases and the V segment lost 2 bases, leaving 12 bases of the junction unmatched. This CDR3 has 17 residues.

The chain combines TRBV28 with TRBJ2-5, with a tentative D call TRBD2 (5 bases). V dropped 4 bases and J dropped 2 bases, with 5 bases sitting between them. Germline V gene sequence: CDR1 MDHEN, CDR2 SYDVKM. CDR3 length equals 12 residues. CDR3: CASSWEQETQYF. The CDR3 bases are TGTGCCAGCAGTTGGGAGCAAGAGACCCAGTACTTC.